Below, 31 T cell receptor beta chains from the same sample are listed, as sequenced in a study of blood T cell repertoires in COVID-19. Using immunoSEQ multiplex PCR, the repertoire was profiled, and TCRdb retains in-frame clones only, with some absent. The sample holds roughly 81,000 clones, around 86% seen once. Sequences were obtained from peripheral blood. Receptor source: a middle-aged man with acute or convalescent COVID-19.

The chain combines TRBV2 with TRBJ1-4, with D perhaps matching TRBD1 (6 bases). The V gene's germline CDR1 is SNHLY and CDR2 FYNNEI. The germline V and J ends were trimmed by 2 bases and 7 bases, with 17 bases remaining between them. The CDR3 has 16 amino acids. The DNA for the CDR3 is TGTGCCAGCAGTGAAAGGAGGGCAGGGGAGGGTGAAAAACTGTTTTTT. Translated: CASSERRAGEGEKLFF. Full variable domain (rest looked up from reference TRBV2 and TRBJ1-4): EPEVTQTPSHQVTQMGQEVILRCVPISNHLYFYWYRQILGQKVEFLVSFYNNEISEKSEIFDDQFSVERPDGSNFTLKIRSTKLEDSAMYFCASSERRAGEGEKLFFGSGTQLSVL.

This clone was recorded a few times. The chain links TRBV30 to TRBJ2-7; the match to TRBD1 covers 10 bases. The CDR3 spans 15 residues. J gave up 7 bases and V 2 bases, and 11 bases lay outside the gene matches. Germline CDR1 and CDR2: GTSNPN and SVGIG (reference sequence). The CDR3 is CAWSLTGTGAREQYF. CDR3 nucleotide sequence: TGTGCCTGGAGTTTGACAGGGACAGGGGCTCGGGAGCAGTACTTC. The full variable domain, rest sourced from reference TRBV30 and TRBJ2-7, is SQTIHQWPATLVQPVGSPLSLECTVEGTSNPNLYWYRQAAGRGLQLLFYSVGIGQISSEVPQNLSASRPQDRQFILSSKKLLLSDSGFYLCAWSLTGTGAREQYFGPGTRLTVT.

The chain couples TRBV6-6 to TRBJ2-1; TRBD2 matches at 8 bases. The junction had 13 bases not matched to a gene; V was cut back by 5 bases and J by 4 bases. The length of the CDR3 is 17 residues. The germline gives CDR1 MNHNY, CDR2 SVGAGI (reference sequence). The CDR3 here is CASSLIPSGLEYNEQFF. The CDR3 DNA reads TGTGCCAGCAGTCTCATACCGTCGGGACTAGAATACAATGAGCAGTTCTTC.

CDR3 sequence (DNA): TGTGCCAGCAGTACGGGGGGACAGGTCATGAACACTGAAGCTTTCTTT. Its translation: CASSTGGQVMNTEAFF. The chain links TRBV6-6 to TRBJ1-1; 8 bases match TRBD1. J lost 0 bases, V lost 5 bases, and 8 bases had no gene match. The germline CDR1 and CDR2 sequences are MNHNY and SVGAGI (reference sequence). The CDR3 runs 16 residues.

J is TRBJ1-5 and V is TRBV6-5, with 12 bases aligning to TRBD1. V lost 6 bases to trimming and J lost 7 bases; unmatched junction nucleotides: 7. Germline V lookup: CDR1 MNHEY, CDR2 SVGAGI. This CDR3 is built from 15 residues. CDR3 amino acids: CASRPLGTGGQPQHF. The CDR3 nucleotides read TGTGCCAGCAGACCCCTAGGGACAGGGGGCCAGCCCCAGCATTTT.

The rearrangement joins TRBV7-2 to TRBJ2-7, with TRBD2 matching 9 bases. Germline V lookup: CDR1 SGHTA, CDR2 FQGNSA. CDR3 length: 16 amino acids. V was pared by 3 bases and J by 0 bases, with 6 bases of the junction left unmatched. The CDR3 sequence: CASSFRSGGLSYEQYF. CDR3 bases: TGTGCCAGCAGCTTTCGGAGCGGGGGGCTCTCCTACGAGCAGTACTTC. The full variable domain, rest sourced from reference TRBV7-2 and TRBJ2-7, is GAGVSQSPSNKVTEKGKDVELRCDPISGHTALYWYRQSLGQGLEFLIYFQGNSAPDKSGLPSDRFSAERTGGSVSTLTIQRTQQEDSAVYLCASSFRSGGLSYEQYFGPGTRLTVT.

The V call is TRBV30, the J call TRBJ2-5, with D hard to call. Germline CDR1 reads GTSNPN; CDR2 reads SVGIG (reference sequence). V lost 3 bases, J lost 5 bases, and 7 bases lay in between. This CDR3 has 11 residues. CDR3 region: CAWSPRETQYF. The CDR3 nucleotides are TGTGCCTGGAGCCCACGGGAGACCCAGTACTTC.

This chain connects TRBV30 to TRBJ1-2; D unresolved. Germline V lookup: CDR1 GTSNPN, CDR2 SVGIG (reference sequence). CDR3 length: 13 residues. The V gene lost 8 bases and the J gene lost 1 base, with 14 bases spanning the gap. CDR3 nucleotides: TGTGCCGCGGCGCAGCCAAGTAACTATGGCTACACCTTC. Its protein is CAAAQPSNYGYTF.

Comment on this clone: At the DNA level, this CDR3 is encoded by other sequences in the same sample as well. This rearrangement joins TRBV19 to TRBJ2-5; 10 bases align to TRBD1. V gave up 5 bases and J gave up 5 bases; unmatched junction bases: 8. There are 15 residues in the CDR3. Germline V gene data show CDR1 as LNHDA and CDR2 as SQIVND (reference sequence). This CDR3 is CASSPRQGAGETQYF. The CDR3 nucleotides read TGTGCCAGTAGTCCACGACAGGGGGCTGGCGAGACCCAGTACTTC.

The CDR3 protein is CASMTGGDTEAFF. For the CDR3, the DNA is TGTGCCAGCATGACAGGGGGCGACACTGAAGCTTTCTTT. V gene TRBV7-9 combines with J gene TRBJ1-1; 10 positions match TRBD1. CDR1 is SEHNR and CDR2 is FQNEAQ in the germline V gene (reference sequence). CDR3 length equals 13 residues. Trimming cost V 7 bases and J 3 bases; bases outside gene matches: 2.

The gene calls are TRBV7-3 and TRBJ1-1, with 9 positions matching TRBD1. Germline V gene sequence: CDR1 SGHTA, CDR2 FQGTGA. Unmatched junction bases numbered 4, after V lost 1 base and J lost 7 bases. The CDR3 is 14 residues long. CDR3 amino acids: CASSLNRGQGEAFF. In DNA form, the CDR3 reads TGTGCCAGCAGCTTAAACAGGGGGCAGGGTGAAGCTTTCTTT.

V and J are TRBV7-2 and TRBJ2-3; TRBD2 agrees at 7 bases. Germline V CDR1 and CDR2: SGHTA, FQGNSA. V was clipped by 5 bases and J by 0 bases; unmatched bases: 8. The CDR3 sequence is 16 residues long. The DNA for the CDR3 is TGTGCCAGCAGCCCCAGCGGGGAGCCTAGCACAGATACGCAGTATTTT. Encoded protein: CASSPSGEPSTDTQYF.

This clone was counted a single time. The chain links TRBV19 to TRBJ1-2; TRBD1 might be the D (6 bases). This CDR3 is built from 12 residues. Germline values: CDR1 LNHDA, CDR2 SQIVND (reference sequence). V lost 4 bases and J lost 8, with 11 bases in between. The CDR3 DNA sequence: TGTGCCAGTAGTAAACAGGGCTGGGGCTACACCTTC. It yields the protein CASSKQGWGYTF.

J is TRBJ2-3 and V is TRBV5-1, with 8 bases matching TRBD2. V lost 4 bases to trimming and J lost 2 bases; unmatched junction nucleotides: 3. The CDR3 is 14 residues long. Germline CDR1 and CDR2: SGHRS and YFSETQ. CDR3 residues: CASSHSGDTDTQYF. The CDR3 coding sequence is TGCGCCAGCAGCCATAGCGGGGACACAGATACGCAGTATTTT.

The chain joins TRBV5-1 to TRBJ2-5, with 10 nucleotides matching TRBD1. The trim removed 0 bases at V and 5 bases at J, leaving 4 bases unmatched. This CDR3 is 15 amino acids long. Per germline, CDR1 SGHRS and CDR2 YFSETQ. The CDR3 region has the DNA TGCGCCAGCAGCTTGGGGGACAGGGGTAGGGAGACCCAGTACTTC. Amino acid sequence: CASSLGDRGRETQYF.

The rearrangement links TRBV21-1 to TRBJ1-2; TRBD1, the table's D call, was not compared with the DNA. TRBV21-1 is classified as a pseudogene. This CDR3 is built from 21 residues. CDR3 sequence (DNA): TGTGCCAGCAGCAAAGCGGCGCGTGGACACGTCCTCCCAAAAGGGGGCTATGGCTACACCTTC. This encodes CASSKAARGHVLPKGGYGYTF.

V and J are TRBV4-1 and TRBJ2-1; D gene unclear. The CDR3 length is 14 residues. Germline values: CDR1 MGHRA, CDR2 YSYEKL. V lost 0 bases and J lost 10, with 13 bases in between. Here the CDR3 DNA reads TGCGCCAGCAGCCAAGATTTGGAGCAAGACGAGCAGTTCTTC. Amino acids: CASSQDLEQDEQFF.

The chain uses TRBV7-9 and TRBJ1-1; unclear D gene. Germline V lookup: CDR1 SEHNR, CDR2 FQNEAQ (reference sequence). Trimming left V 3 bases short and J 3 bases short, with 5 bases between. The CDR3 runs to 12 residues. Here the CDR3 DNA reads TGTGCCAGCAGCTTCGGGGACACTGAAGCTTTCTTT. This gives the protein CASSFGDTEAFF.

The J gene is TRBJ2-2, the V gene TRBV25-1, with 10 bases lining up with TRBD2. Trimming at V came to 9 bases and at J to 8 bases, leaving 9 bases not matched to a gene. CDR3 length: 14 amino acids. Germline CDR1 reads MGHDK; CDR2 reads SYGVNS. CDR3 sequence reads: CASGMVAGGGELFF. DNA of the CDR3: TGTGCCAGTGGCATGGTAGCGGGAGGTGGGGAGCTGTTTTTT.

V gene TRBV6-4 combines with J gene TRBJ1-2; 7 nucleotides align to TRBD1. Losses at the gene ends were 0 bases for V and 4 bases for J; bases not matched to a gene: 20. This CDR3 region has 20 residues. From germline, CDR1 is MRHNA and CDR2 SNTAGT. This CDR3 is CASSDSGPDRNTLHVYGYTF. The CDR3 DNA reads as TGTGCCAGCAGTGACTCGGGCCCGGACAGGAATACCCTTCATGTCTATGGCTACACCTTC.

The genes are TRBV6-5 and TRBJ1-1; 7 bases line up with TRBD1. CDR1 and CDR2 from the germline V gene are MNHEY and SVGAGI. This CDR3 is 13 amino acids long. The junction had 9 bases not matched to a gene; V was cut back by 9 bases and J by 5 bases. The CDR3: CASNTGAATEAFF. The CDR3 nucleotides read TGTGCCAGTAACACAGGGGCCGCTACTGAAGCTTTCTTT.

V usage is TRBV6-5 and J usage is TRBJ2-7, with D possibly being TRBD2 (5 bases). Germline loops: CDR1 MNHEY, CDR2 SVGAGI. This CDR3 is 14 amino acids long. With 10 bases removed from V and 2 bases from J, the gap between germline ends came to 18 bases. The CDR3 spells CAIASGVGTYEQYF. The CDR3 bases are TGTGCCATCGCGAGCGGTGTAGGCACCTACGAGCAGTACTTC.

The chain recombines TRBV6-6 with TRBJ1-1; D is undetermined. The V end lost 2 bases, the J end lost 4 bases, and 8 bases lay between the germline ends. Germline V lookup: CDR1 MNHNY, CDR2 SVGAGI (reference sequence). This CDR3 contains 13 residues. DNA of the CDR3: TGTGCCAGCAGTTACGGCAGGTTCACTGAAGCTTTCTTT. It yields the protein CASSYGRFTEAFF.

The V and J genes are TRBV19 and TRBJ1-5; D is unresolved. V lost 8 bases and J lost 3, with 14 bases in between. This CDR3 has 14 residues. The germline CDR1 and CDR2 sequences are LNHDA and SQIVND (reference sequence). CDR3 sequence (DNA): TGTGCCAGTTTCTCACGCCGAGCCAATCAGCCCCAGCATTTT. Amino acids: CASFSRRANQPQHF.

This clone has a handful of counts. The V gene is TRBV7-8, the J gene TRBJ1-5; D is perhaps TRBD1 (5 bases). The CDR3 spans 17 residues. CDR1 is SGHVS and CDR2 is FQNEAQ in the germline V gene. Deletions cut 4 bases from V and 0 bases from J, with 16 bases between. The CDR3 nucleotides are TGTGCCAGCAGCTCACGGGTGGGGCCAGATAGCAATCAGCCCCAGCATTTT. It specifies CASSSRVGPDSNQPQHF.

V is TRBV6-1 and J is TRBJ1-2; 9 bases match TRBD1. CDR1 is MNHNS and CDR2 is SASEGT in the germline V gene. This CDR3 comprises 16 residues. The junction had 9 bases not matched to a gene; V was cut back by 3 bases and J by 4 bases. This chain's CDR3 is CASSDQDRGPRYGYTF. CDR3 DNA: TGTGCCAGCAGTGACCAGGACAGGGGCCCACGCTATGGCTACACCTTC.

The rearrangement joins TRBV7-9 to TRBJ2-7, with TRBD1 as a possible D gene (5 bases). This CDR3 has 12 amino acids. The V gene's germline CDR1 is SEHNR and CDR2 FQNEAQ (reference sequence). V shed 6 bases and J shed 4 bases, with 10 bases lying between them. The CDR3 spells CASSPSGYEQYF. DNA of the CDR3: TGTGCCAGCAGTCCATCAGGGTACGAGCAGTACTTC.

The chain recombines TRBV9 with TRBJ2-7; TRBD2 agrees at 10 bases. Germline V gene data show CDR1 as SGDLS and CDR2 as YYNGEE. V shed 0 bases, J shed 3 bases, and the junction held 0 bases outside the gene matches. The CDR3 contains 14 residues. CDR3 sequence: CASSVGLAGYEQYF. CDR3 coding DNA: TGTGCCAGCAGCGTAGGACTAGCGGGCTACGAGCAGTACTTC.

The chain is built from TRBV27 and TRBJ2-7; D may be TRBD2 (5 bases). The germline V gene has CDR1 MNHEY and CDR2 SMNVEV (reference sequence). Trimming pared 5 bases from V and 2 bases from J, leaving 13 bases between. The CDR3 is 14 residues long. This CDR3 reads CASSPSSIPYEQYF. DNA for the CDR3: TGTGCCAGCAGTCCCTCTAGCATACCCTACGAGCAGTACTTC.

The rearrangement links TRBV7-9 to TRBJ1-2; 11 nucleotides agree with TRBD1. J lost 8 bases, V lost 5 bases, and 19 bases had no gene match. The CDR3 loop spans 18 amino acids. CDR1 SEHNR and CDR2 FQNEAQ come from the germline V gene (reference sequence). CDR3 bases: TGTGCCAGCAGCCCCTTTAGTCGGGGGACAGGGGGAAGTCGAGGCTACACCTTC. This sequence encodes CASSPFSRGTGGSRGYTF.

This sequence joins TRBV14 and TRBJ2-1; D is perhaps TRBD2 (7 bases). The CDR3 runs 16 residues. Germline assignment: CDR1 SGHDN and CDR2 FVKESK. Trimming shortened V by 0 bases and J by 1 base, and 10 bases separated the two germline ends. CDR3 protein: CASSQERGRSYNEQFF. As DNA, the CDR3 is TGTGCCAGCAGCCAAGAGCGGGGGCGATCCTACAATGAGCAGTTCTTC. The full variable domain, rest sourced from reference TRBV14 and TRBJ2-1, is EAGVTQFPSHSVIEKGQTVTLRCDPISGHDNLYWYRRVMGKEIKFLLHFVKESKQDESGMPNNRFLAERTGGTYSTLKVQPAELEDSGVYFCASSQERGRSYNEQFFGPGTRLTVL.